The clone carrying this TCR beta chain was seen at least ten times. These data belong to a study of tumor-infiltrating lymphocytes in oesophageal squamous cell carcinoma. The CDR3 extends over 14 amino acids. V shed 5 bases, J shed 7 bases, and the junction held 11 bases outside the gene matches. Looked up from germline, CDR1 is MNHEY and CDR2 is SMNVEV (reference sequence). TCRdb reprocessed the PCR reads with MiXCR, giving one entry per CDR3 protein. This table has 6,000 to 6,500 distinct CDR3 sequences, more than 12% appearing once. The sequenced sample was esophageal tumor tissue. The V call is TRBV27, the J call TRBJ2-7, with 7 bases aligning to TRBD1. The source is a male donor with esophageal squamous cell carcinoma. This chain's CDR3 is CASSPWDSYREQYF. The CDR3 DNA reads TGTGCCAGCAGTCCCTGGGACAGTTACAGGGAGCAGTACTTC.